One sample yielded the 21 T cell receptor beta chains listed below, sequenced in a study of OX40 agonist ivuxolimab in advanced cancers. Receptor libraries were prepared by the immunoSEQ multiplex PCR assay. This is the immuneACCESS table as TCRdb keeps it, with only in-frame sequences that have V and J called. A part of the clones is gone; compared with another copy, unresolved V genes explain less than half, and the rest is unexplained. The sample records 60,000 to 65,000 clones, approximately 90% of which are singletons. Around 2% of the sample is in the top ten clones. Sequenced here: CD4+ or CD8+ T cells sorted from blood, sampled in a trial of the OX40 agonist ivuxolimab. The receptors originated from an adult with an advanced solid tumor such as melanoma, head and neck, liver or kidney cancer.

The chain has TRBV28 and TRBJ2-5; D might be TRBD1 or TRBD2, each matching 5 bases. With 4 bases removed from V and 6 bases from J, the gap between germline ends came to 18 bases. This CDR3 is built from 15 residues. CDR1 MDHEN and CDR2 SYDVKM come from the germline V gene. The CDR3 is CASSSGGGIIQTQYF. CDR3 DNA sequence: TGTGCCAGCAGTTCCGGTGGGGGAATCATACAGACCCAGTACTTC.

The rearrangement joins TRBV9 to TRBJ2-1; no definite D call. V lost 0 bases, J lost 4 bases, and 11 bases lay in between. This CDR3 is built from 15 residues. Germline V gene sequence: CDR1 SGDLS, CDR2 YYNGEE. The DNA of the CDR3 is TGTGCCAGCAGCGTAGTTGCAGGTCTGTACAATGAGCAGTTCTTC. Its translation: CASSVVAGLYNEQFF. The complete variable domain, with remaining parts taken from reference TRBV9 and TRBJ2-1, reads DSGVTQTPKHLITATGQRVTLRCSPRSGDLSVYWYQQSLDQGLQFLIQYYNGEERAKGNILERFSAQQFPDLHSELNLSSLELGDSALYFCASSVVAGLYNEQFFGPGTRLTVL.

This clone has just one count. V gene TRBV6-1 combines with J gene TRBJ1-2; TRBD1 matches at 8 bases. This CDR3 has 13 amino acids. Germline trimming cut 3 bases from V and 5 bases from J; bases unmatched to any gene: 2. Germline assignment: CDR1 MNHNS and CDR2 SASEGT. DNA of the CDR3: TGTGCCAGCAGTGAGGACAGGGTGTATGGCTACACCTTC. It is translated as CASSEDRVYGYTF.

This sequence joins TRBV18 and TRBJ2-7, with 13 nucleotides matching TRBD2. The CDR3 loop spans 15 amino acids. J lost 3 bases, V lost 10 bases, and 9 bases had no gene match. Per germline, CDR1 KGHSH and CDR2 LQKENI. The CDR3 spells CATRTSGSVNYEQYF. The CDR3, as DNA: TGTGCCACCAGGACTAGCGGGAGCGTAAACTACGAGCAGTACTTC.

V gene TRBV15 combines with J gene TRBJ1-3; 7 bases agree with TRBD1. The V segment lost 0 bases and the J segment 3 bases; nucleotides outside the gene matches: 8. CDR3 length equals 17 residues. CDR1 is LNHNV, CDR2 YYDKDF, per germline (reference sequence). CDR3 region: CATSRDGTAFNGNTIYF. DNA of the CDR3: TGTGCCACCAGCAGAGATGGGACAGCTTTCAATGGAAACACCATATATTTT.

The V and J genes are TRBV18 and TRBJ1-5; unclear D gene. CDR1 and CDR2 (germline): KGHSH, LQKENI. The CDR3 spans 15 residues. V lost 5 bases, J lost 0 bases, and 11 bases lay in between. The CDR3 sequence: CASSAEDGSNQPQHF. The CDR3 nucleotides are TGTGCCAGCTCAGCAGAAGACGGTAGCAATCAGCCCCAGCATTTT.

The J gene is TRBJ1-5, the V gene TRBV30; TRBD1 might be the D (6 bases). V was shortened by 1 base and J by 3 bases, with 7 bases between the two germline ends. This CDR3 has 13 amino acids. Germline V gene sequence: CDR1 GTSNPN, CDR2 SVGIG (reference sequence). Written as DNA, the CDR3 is TGTGCCTGGAGTGGACAGGACAATCAGCCCCAGCATTTT. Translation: CAWSGQDNQPQHF.

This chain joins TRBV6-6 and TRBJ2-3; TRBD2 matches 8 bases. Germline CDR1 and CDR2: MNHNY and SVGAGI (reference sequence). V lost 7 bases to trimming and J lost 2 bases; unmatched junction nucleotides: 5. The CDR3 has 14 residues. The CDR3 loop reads CASKVAGLTDTQYF. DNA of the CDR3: TGTGCCAGCAAGGTAGCGGGGCTCACAGATACGCAGTATTTT.

DNA of the CDR3: TGTGCCAGCAGTGAAGCGCTTGGGACAGGGACGGCTTTCTTT. Translation gives CASSEALGTGTAFF. The chain uses TRBV2 and TRBJ1-1; 9 bases align to TRBD1. The germline CDR1 and CDR2 sequences are SNHLY and FYNNEI. Germline trimming cut 0 bases from V and 11 bases from J; bases unmatched to any gene: 7. The CDR3 consists of 14 residues.

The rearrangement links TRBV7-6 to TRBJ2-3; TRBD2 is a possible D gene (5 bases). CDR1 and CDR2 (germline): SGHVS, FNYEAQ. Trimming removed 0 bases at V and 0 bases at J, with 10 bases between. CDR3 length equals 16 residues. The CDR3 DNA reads TGTGCCAGCAGCTTAGCGGTGTCGGGGAGCACAGATACGCAGTATTTT. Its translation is CASSLAVSGSTDTQYF.

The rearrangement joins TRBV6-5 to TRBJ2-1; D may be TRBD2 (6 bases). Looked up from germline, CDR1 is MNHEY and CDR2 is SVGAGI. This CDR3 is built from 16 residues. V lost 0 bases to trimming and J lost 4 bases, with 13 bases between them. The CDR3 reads CASSYSGGGGYNEQFF. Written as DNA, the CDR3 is TGTGCCAGCAGTTACTCTGGGGGAGGAGGGTACAATGAGCAGTTCTTC.

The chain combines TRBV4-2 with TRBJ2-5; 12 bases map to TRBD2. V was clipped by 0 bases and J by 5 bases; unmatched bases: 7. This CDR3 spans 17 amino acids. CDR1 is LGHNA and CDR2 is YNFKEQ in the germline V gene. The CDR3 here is CASSQDRSSGGAETQYF. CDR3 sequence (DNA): TGTGCCAGCAGCCAAGATCGGTCTAGCGGGGGGGCGGAGACCCAGTACTTC.

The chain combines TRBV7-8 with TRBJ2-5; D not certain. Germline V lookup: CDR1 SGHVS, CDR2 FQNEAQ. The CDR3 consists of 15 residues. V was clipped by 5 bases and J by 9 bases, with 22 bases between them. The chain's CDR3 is CASSPAERSFLAQYF. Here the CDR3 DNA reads TGTGCCAGCAGCCCTGCGGAGCGCTCCTTCCTGGCCCAGTACTTC.

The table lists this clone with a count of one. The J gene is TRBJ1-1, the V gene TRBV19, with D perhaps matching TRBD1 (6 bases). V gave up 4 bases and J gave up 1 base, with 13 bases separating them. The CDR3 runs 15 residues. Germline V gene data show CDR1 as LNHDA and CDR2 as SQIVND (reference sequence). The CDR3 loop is CASSTMTGQNTEAFF. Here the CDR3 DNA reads TGTGCCAGTAGTACGATGACAGGACAGAACACTGAAGCTTTCTTT.

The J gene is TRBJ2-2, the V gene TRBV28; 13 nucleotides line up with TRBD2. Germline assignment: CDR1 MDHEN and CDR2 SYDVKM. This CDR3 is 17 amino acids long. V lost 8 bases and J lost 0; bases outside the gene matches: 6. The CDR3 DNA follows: TGTGCCAGCTGGACTAGCGGGGGTGCCGCGAACACCGGGGAGCTGTTTTTT. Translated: CASWTSGGAANTGELFF. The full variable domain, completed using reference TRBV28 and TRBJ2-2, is DVKVTQSSRYLVKRTGEKVFLECVQDMDHENMFWYRQDPGLGLRLIYFSYDVKMKEKGDIPEGYSVSREKKERFSLILESASTNQTSMYLCASWTSGGAANTGELFFGEGSRLTVL.

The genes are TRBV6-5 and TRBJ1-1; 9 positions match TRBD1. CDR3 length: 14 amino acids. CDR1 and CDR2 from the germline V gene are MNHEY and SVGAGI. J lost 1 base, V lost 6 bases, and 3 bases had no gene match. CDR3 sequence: CASRRDRENTEAFF. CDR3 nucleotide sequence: TGTGCCAGCAGGCGGGACAGGGAGAACACTGAAGCTTTCTTT.

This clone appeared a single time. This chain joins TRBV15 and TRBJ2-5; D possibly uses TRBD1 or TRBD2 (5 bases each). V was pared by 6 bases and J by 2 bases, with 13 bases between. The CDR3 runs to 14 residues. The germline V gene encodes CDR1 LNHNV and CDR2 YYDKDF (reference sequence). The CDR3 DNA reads TGTGCCACCAGGACCACGGGACCTCAAGAGACCCAGTACTTC. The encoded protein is CATRTTGPQETQYF.

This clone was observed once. The CDR3 coding sequence is TGTGCCAGCTCAACTAGCGGGATTGTTTATGAGCAGTTCTTC. It codes for CASSTSGIVYEQFF. The chain uses TRBV18 and TRBJ2-1, with 10 bases matching TRBD2. Germline loops: CDR1 KGHSH, CDR2 LQKENI. This CDR3 region has 14 residues. Trimming at V came to 5 bases and at J to 8 bases, leaving 6 bases not matched to a gene.

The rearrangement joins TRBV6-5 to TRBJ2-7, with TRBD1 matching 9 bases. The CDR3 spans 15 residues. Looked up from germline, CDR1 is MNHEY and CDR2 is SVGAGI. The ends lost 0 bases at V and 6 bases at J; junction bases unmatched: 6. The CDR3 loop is CASSYSRDRGSEQYF. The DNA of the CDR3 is TGTGCCAGCAGTTACTCGAGAGACAGGGGGAGCGAGCAGTACTTC.

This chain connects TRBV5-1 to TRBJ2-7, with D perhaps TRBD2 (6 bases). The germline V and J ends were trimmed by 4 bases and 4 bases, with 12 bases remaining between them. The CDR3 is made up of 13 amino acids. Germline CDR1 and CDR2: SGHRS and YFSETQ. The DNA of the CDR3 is TGCGCCAGCAGCCGGGACTTGTTTTACGAGCAGTACTTC. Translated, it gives CASSRDLFYEQYF.

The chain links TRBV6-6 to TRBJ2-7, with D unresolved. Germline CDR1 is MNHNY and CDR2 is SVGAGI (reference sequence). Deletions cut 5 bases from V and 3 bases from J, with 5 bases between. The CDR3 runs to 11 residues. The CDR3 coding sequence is TGTGCCAGCAGTCAAGTCTACGAGCAGTACTTC. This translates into CASSQVYEQYF.